The sequence of this T cell receptor beta chain was determined in a study of CD8+ T cells in alopecia areata. Study results and limitations: For baseline CD8+ expansion, any link to response stays uncertain with one nonresponder.

The V end was cut by 4 bases, the J end by 1 base, with 13 bases between. Germline V gene sequence: CDR1 GTSNPN, CDR2 SVGIG (reference sequence). The CDR3 totals 14 residues. Treatment indicated: oral pan-JAK inhibitor, 5-10 mg twice daily. Points on this clone: No antigen is known for it.

Sequencing relied on a cDNA template that was reverse transcribed from extracted RNA. Measured with immunoSEQ multiplex PCR; TCRdb has only the in-frame clones, and not every one. The sample lists over 150,000 clones, about 60% occurring once. The chain joins TRBV30 to TRBJ1-1; the D is unclear. The TCR comes from a human donor with alopecia areata. Here the sequenced sample was CD4+ T cells sorted from blood, taken at week 4, from a patient treated with tofacitinib. DNA for the CDR3: TGTGCCTGGATATTATTTGGTTCGAACACTGAAGCTTTCTTT. This translates into CAWILFGSNTEAFF.